One sample yielded the 12 T cell receptor beta chains listed below, sequenced in a study of cytomegalovirus exposure and HLA in healthy donors. The PCR contained 60 Vbeta and 13 Jbeta primers. Libraries were prepared by immunoSEQ multiplex PCR; TCRdb keeps only in-frame clonotypes and omits some of them. This sample has some 190,000 clones, with about 82% found just once. The specimen was PBMCs. The receptors were sampled from a young man in good health and CMV-seronegative.

The chain has TRBV7-2 and TRBJ2-1; 10 positions match TRBD2. Trimming at V came to 1 base and at J to 4 bases, leaving 4 bases not matched to a gene. Germline loops: CDR1 SGHTA, CDR2 FQGNSA. The CDR3 runs 16 residues. The CDR3 bases are TGTGCCAGCAGCTTAGTGGCGACTAGCGGGTACAATGAGCAGTTCTTC. This encodes CASSLVATSGYNEQFF.

V usage is TRBV2 and J usage is TRBJ1-2; D ambiguous. In germline, CDR1 is SNHLY, CDR2 FYNNEI. The CDR3 is made up of 11 amino acids. V was cut by 6 bases and J by 12 bases, with 14 bases left in between. The CDR3 coding sequence is TGTGCCAGCAGATACAGAGTTCGGAACACCTTC. This encodes CASRYRVRNTF.

This chain links TRBV7-9 with TRBJ2-7, with D possibly matching TRBD1 (6 bases). CDR3 size: 13 residues. The germline V gene has CDR1 SEHNR and CDR2 FQNEAQ (reference sequence). V gave up 3 bases and J gave up 2 bases, with 8 bases separating them. In DNA, the CDR3 is TGTGCCAGCAGCTTGGACAGTACCTACGAGCAGTACTTC. It is translated as CASSLDSTYEQYF.

This chain uses TRBV5-1 with TRBJ1-2; 7 bases align to TRBD1. Germline CDR1 reads SGHRS; CDR2 reads YFSETQ. The CDR3 has 15 residues. V trimming: 4 bases; J trimming: 6 bases; junction bases outside the gene matches: 12. The CDR3 region is CASSPTDRAGDGYTF. The CDR3 bases are TGCGCCAGCAGCCCTACCGACAGGGCTGGTGATGGCTACACCTTC. The full variable domain, with the rest looked up from reference TRBV5-1 and TRBJ1-2, is KAGVTQTPRYLIKTRGQQVTLSCSPISGHRSVSWYQQTPGQGLQFLFEYFSETQRNKGNFPGRFSGRQFSNSRSEMNVSTLELGDSALYLCASSPTDRAGDGYTFGSGTRLTVV.

This clone was counted only a few times. The rearrangement joins TRBV5-8 to TRBJ2-7; D gene ambiguous. V was trimmed by 3 bases and J by 3 bases, leaving 7 bases between them. Germline V gene sequence: CDR1 SGHTS, CDR2 YDEGEE. The CDR3 has 12 amino acids. CDR3 sequence: CASSSSFYEQYF. The CDR3 DNA sequence: TGTGCCAGCAGCTCGTCCTTCTACGAGCAGTACTTC.

The CDR3 DNA sequence: TGCGCCAGCAGGGGACCGGGACAGGGTATGTACGAGCAGTACTTC. Its protein product is CASRGPGQGMYEQYF. The chain employs TRBV5-1 and TRBJ2-7; 9 nucleotides line up with TRBD1. Germline CDR1 and CDR2: SGHRS and YFSETQ. With 5 bases clipped from V and 4 bases from J, the junction kept 10 bases outside the gene matches. The CDR3 has 15 residues. The full variable domain, in which reference TRBV5-1 and TRBJ2-7 provide the parts outside the CDR3, is KAGVTQTPRYLIKTRGQQVTLSCSPISGHRSVSWYQQTPGQGLQFLFEYFSETQRNKGNFPGRFSGRQFSNSRSEMNVSTLELGDSALYLCASRGPGQGMYEQYFGPGTRLTVT.

This rearrangement joins TRBV5-6 to TRBJ2-7, with D unresolved. CDR3 length: 13 residues. The germline V gene has CDR1 SGHDT and CDR2 YYEEEE. Trimming pared 4 bases from V and 2 bases from J, leaving 10 bases between. The CDR3 reads CASSRTTAYEQYF. Written as DNA, the CDR3 is TGTGCCAGCAGCCGAACGACTGCCTACGAGCAGTACTTC.

The rearrangement links TRBV5-1 to TRBJ2-1; D ambiguous. The CDR3 runs 14 residues. Trimming removed 3 bases from V and 10 bases from J, with 17 bases in between. CDR1 is SGHRS, CDR2 YFSETQ, per germline. The DNA for the CDR3 is TGCGCCAGCAGCTATCAGACTGGTTCTGGGGAGCAGTTCTTC. This codes for CASSYQTGSGEQFF.

The chain links TRBV27 to TRBJ2-7; the D gene is possibly TRBD2 (6 bases). The V and J ends lost 2 bases and 7 bases respectively, with 12 bases between them. CDR1 and CDR2 from the germline V gene are MNHEY and SMNVEV (reference sequence). The length of the CDR3 is 13 residues. The CDR3 DNA follows: TGTGCCAGCAGTTTAATCGGGGGAGGAGAGCAGTACTTC. It codes for CASSLIGGGEQYF.

Concerning this clone: The junction does not match germline at one end; this may be a read error. The chain carries TRBV7-9 and TRBJ1-5, with a weak D call TRBD1 (6 bases). Germline loops: CDR1 SEHNR, CDR2 FQNEAQ (reference sequence). The CDR3 has 14 amino acids. This chain's CDR3 is CSSSLGGGRQPQHF. The DNA for the CDR3 is TGTTCCAGCAGCTTAGGGGGGGGGAGACAGCCCCAGCATTTT. Based on the CDR3 plus reference TRBV7-9 and TRBJ1-5, the full variable domain is DTGVSQNPRHKITKRGQNVTFRCDPISEHNRLYWYRQTLGQGPEFLTYFQNEAQLEKSRLLSDRFSAERPKGSFSTLEIQRTEQGDSAMYLCSSSLGGGRQPQHFGDGTRLSIL.

The chain employs TRBV7-2 and TRBJ2-3; D ambiguous. CDR1 is SGHTA, CDR2 FQGNSA, per germline. This CDR3 is 15 amino acids long. V lost 5 bases and J lost 1, with 13 bases in between. CDR3 nucleotide sequence: TGTGCCAGCAGCCACCCCTACCAACGCACAGATACGCAGTATTTT. The encoded protein is CASSHPYQRTDTQYF.

The V call is TRBV7-9, the J call TRBJ2-5; TRBD2 aligns across 8 bases. Per germline, CDR1 SEHNR and CDR2 FQNEAQ (reference sequence). J was trimmed by 5 bases and V by 3 bases; bases with no gene match: 5. This CDR3 contains 14 residues. In DNA, the CDR3 is TGTGCCAGCAGCTTCTCCGGGAGGGAGGAGACCCAGTACTTC. This translates into CASSFSGREETQYF.